One and the same sample provided the 10 T cell receptor beta chains below, sequenced in a study of human T cells and chemical hapten exposure (dated by TCRdb to the early 2020s). According to the study, the label for this sample's time point signals: patch test 3, about 24 weeks after DPC sensitization. The treatment or condition label, read with the paper, signifies: therapeutic diphenylcyclopropenone sensitization with weekly scalp DPC. The protocol used for the library was RACE. The instrument was a NextSeq 500. Clones were called with MiXCR by TCRdb after fastp trimmed the public reads at Q25, and only in-frame beta chains were retained. Under each unique CDR3 protein, matching rows form one entry showing the most common genes and DNA. The sample table contains tens of thousands of distinct CDR3 sequences; only one count was recorded for roughly 13% of them. The ten largest clones add up to roughly 5.9% of the sample.

The sample was whole blood, taken in connection with sensitization to the hapten diphenylcyclopropenone (DPC). These TCRs come from a woman in her forties or fifties with alopecia areata. Some clones in this sample may be carry-over from other donors' samples.

This clonotype turned up a few times. This chain links TRBV12-3 or TRBV12-4 with TRBJ1-1, with D possibly TRBD1 on 6 matching bases. The CDR3 spans 14 residues. V gave up 6 bases and J gave up 7 bases, with 18 bases separating them. This CDR3 reads CASRTTGPSGEAFF. The CDR3 DNA reads TGTGCCAGCAGGACAACAGGGCCTAGCGGTGAAGCTTTCTTT.

This clonotype showed up just a few times. The rearrangement links TRBV7-9 to TRBJ2-5, with D unclear. CDR1 is SEHNR and CDR2 is FQNEAQ in the germline V gene (reference sequence). Trimming took off 6 bases at V and 2 bases at J, with 13 bases between the two ends. The CDR3 covers 14 residues. CDR3 in amino acids: CASSDALKQETQYF. In DNA, the CDR3 is TGTGCCAGCAGTGACGCCCTAAAACAAGAGACCCAGTACTTC.

There are many counts of this clonotype. DNA for the CDR3: TGTGCCAGCAGCCAACACCTTGCAACTAATGAAAAACTGTTTTTT. Amino acid sequence: CASSQHLATNEKLFF. The genes are TRBV3-1 and TRBJ1-4; D gene uncertain. This CDR3 is built from 15 residues. With 2 bases removed from V and 0 bases from J, the gap between germline ends came to 7 bases. The germline V gene encodes CDR1 LGHDT and CDR2 YNNKEL (reference sequence).

This clonotype was observed a handful of times. The chain carries TRBV29-1 and TRBJ2-3; D is possibly TRBD1 (5 bases). The CDR3 extends over 11 amino acids. Trimming left V 6 bases short and J 6 bases short, with 10 bases between. CDR1 is SQVTM, CDR2 ANQGSEA, per germline. CDR3 coding DNA: TGCAGCGTCGCGGACACTGATACGCAGTATTTT. It codes for CSVADTDTQYF.

This clonotype was counted ten times or more. The V gene is TRBV29-1, the J gene TRBJ2-1; D remains ambiguous. Between the trimmed V and J ends, which lost 1 base and 0 bases, there was a span of 10 bases. Germline values: CDR1 SQVTM, CDR2 ANQGSEA. CDR3 length: 15 residues. The CDR3 DNA reads TGCAGCGTTGAAGTGCGGCACAGCTCCTACAATGAGCAGTTCTTC. It is translated as CSVEVRHSSYNEQFF.

The V gene is TRBV15, the J gene TRBJ2-1; weak D call: TRBD1 (5 bases). This CDR3 region has 15 residues. In germline, CDR1 is LNHNV, CDR2 YYDKDF (reference sequence). The V and J ends lost 1 base and 3 bases respectively, with 10 bases between them. CDR3 region: CATSRATGDYNEQFF. The DNA for the CDR3 is TGTGCCACCAGCAGAGCCACAGGAGACTACAATGAGCAGTTCTTC.

This rearrangement joins TRBV29-1 to TRBJ2-5, with a tentative D call TRBD1 (6 bases). The length of the CDR3 is 12 residues. Between the trimmed V and J ends, which lost 7 bases and 5 bases, there was a span of 14 bases. CDR1 is SQVTM and CDR2 is ANQGSEA in the germline V gene. This CDR3 reads CSAQGFLETQYF. CDR3 nucleotide sequence: TGCAGCGCCCAGGGGTTCCTGGAGACCCAGTACTTC.

The chain recombines TRBV20-1 with TRBJ2-1; 13 nucleotides align to TRBD2. V lost 3 bases to trimming and J lost 8 bases; unmatched junction nucleotides: 13. Per the germline V gene, CDR1 is DFQATT and CDR2 is SNEGSKA (reference sequence). The CDR3 runs to 17 residues. The CDR3 loop reads CSASVHDLGLAGDEQFF. In DNA form, the CDR3 reads TGCAGTGCTAGTGTCCACGACCTTGGACTAGCGGGAGATGAGCAGTTCTTC.

This clonotype was detected ten times or more. The chain recombines TRBV23-1 with TRBJ2-3, with 8 bases lining up with TRBD2. TRBV23-1 is labeled an ORF, and its function is uncertain. The CDR3 is made up of 16 amino acids. J lost 5 bases, V lost 0 bases, and 7 bases had no gene match. The CDR3 is CASSQSCGGHLDTQYF. DNA of the CDR3: TGCGCCAGCAGTCAATCTTGCGGGGGGCACTTAGATACGCAGTATTTT.

Many counts were recorded for this clonotype. The rearrangement uses TRBV29-1 and TRBJ2-1, with 7 bases fitting TRBD1. CDR3 length: 13 residues. V dropped 6 bases and J dropped 5; count of bases not matched to a gene: 7. Germline V CDR1 and CDR2: SQVTM, ANQGSEA. DNA of the CDR3: TGCAGCGTCGATATTACAGGGGACAATGAGCAGTTCTTC. Protein product: CSVDITGDNEQFF.